What follows are 7 T cell receptor beta chains derived from one specimen sequenced in a study of vaccination effects on CD4 cells after COVID-19. The culture ran for roughly ten days, and then CD4+ T cells were isolated. SARS-CoV-2 infected the person between March and December 2020, as confirmed by PCR. Either the BNT162b2 or mRNA-1273 vaccine was given to participants in two doses. Data came from immunoSEQ multiplex PCR; TCRdb stores just in-frame clones and leaves some out. The data show fewer than 55,000 clones, about 80% seen once. No antigen has been assigned to these receptors. The sample here was CD4+ T cells from PBMCs cultured without peptide, taken after COVID-19 vaccination. The receptors here all came from a human donor who had a prior SARS-CoV-2 infection.

The rearrangement joins TRBV6-5 to TRBJ2-2; the D gene is possibly TRBD2 (6 bases). CDR3 length: 14 residues. Trimming took off 6 bases at V and 6 bases at J, with 14 bases between the two ends. Germline V lookup: CDR1 MNHEY, CDR2 SVGAGI. CDR3 nucleotides: TGTGCCAGCAGCCGGGACTTTGGGCCCGGGGAGCTGTTTTTT. Protein sequence: CASSRDFGPGELFF.

The chain combines TRBV15 with TRBJ1-5; tentative D call: TRBD1 (5 bases). Germline V gives CDR1 LNHNV, CDR2 YYDKDF (reference sequence). With 6 bases removed from V and 0 bases from J, the gap between germline ends came to 15 bases. The CDR3 spans 16 residues. This CDR3 is CATSEGAHYSNQPQHF. The CDR3 DNA follows: TGTGCCACCAGTGAAGGGGCGCATTATAGCAATCAGCCCCAGCATTTT.

The chain combines TRBV10-3 with TRBJ2-7; 8 bases are a match to TRBD2. CDR1 is ENHRY, CDR2 SYGVKD, per germline. This CDR3 is 16 amino acids long. After removal of 2 bases from V and 7 bases from J, the junction contained 13 bases not matched to a gene. CDR3 sequence (DNA): TGTGCCATCAGTGAGGGGGAGCGGGAGCCGGACAAAGAGCAGTACTTC. Encoded protein: CAISEGEREPDKEQYF.

This clone was observed a few times. The chain combines TRBV3-1 (or the pseudogene TRBV3-2) with TRBJ2-1; D gene uncertain. The CDR3 is made up of 14 amino acids. Trimming pared 3 bases from V and 2 bases from J, leaving 8 bases between. Germline V gene lookup returns CDR1 LGHDT and CDR2 YNNKEL (reference sequence). CDR3 bases: TGTGCCAGCAGCCAGGAAATTGCCTACAATGAGCAGTTCTTC. This gives the protein CASSQEIAYNEQFF.

This clone occurred once. In nucleotides, the CDR3 is TGTGCCAGCAGCCAAGATCGGCTAGCGGGAGCGGCAGATACGCAGTATTTT. The encoded protein is CASSQDRLAGAADTQYF. The chain carries TRBV4-2 and TRBJ2-3; 10 bases are shared with TRBD2. Germline trimming cut 0 bases from V and 4 bases from J; bases unmatched to any gene: 7. The CDR3 loop spans 17 amino acids. In germline, CDR1 is LGHNA, CDR2 YNFKEQ.

Only one count was recorded for this clone. The V call is TRBV30, the J call TRBJ2-7, with 9 bases lining up with TRBD1. The CDR3 totals 13 residues. CDR1 GTSNPN and CDR2 SVGIG come from the germline V gene (reference sequence). Trimming cost V 5 bases and J 4 bases; bases outside gene matches: 6. CDR3: CAWGPTGGYEQYF. For the CDR3, the DNA is TGTGCCTGGGGGCCGACAGGGGGTTACGAGCAGTACTTC.

CDR3 DNA: TGTGCCAGCGGGGCAGGGGGCTTAAGGGAGCTGTTTTTT. Its protein is CASGAGGLRELFF. The V gene is TRBV6-6, the J gene TRBJ2-2; 8 nucleotides line up with TRBD1. Unmatched junction bases numbered 8, after V lost 8 bases and J lost 9 bases. Germline V gives CDR1 MNHNY, CDR2 SVGAGI (reference sequence). The CDR3 has 13 amino acids.